This entry lists 23 T cell receptor beta chains sequenced from one sample in a study of OX40 agonist ivuxolimab in advanced cancers. Repertoires were generated with immunoSEQ multiplex PCR, while TCRdb's copy carries only in-frame clones and drops some. The sample carries fewer than 45,000 clones, about 90% recorded once. Material: CD4+ or CD8+ T cells sorted from blood, obtained in a trial of the OX40 agonist ivuxolimab. These receptors were obtained from an adult with an advanced solid tumor such as melanoma, head and neck, liver or kidney cancer.

The chain joins TRBV2 to TRBJ2-2; 7 bases match TRBD2. Germline V gives CDR1 SNHLY, CDR2 FYNNEI. V dropped 6 bases and J dropped 9; count of bases not matched to a gene: 1. The CDR3 covers 11 residues. The CDR3, as DNA: TGTGCCAGCAGGGGAGGGCGGGAGCTGTTTTTT. Translating gives CASRGGRELFF.

This clone appeared a single time. The gene calls are TRBV7-7 and TRBJ2-7; D not certain. The CDR3 extends over 14 amino acids. The V end was cut by 2 bases, the J end by 6 bases, with 14 bases between. CDR1 SSHAT and CDR2 FNYEAQ come from the germline V gene (reference sequence). The CDR3 loop is CASSLTPESSEQYF. The CDR3 DNA sequence: TGTGCCAGCAGCTTAACGCCAGAATCTTCCGAGCAGTACTTC.

The gene calls are TRBV13 and TRBJ2-1; 9 bases line up with TRBD2. V dropped 5 bases and J dropped 6; count of bases not matched to a gene: 8. Germline CDR1 and CDR2: PRHDT and FYEKMQ (reference sequence). The CDR3 runs 15 residues. Written as DNA, the CDR3 is TGTGCCAGCAGCATACGACTAGCGGCTGGCAATGAGCAGTTCTTC. Its translation: CASSIRLAAGNEQFF.

This clone is judged medium-sized. V and J are TRBV6-5 and TRBJ2-1, with 8 positions matching TRBD2. The trim removed 0 bases at V and 3 bases at J, leaving 1 base unmatched. This CDR3 region has 15 residues. Germline CDR1 is MNHEY and CDR2 is SVGAGI. The CDR3 nucleotides read TGTGCCAGCAGTTACTCAAGCGGGGGCTACAATGAGCAGTTCTTC. Its translation: CASSYSSGGYNEQFF.

The chain employs TRBV9 and TRBJ2-7; 14 nucleotides line up with TRBD2. CDR1 SGDLS and CDR2 YYNGEE come from the germline V gene. V lost 3 bases and J lost 5; bases outside the gene matches: 13. The CDR3 extends over 18 amino acids. This chain's CDR3 is CASSGMTSGGAAVNEQYF. As DNA, the CDR3 is TGTGCCAGCAGCGGGATGACTAGCGGGGGGGCCGCGGTAAACGAGCAGTACTTC.

This clone was seen only once. This rearrangement joins TRBV4-1 to TRBJ1-5; 7 nucleotides line up with TRBD1. The CDR3 is made up of 15 amino acids. CDR1 is MGHRA, CDR2 YSYEKL, per germline. V shed 5 bases, J shed 0 bases, and the junction held 4 bases outside the gene matches. In DNA form, the CDR3 reads TGCGCCAGCAGCTATGACAGGGATAGCAATCAGCCCCAGCATTTT. Its translation is CASSYDRDSNQPQHF.

The rearrangement uses TRBV2 and TRBJ2-3; weak D call: TRBD2 (7 bases). CDR3 length: 15 amino acids. The germline gives CDR1 SNHLY, CDR2 FYNNEI. The V gene lost 10 bases and the J gene lost 5 bases, with 22 bases spanning the gap. CDR3 nucleotide sequence: TGTGCCACACCTTCCTTCGGGGGGCCTAAAGATACGCAGTATTTT. Translation gives CATPSFGGPKDTQYF. Based on the CDR3 plus reference TRBV2 and TRBJ2-3, the full variable domain is EPEVTQTPSHQVTQMGQEVILRCVPISNHLYFYWYRQILGQKVEFLVSFYNNEISEKSEIFDDQFSVERPDGSNFTLKIRSTKLEDSAMYFCATPSFGGPKDTQYFGPGTRLTVL.

In its sample, this clone was seen once. The chain employs TRBV20-1 and TRBJ1-6; D gene uncertain. V was trimmed by 3 bases and J by 13 bases, leaving 1 base between them. Germline values: CDR1 DFQATT, CDR2 SNEGSKA (reference sequence). The CDR3 is made up of 8 amino acids. CDR3: CSASPLHF. The CDR3 region has the DNA TGCAGTGCTAGCCCCCTCCACTTT.

This chain uses TRBV9 with TRBJ1-1; unclear D gene. Germline V CDR1 and CDR2: SGDLS, YYNGEE. V dropped 2 bases and J dropped 0 bases, with 11 bases sitting between them. This CDR3 has 15 amino acids. CDR3 bases: TGTGCCAGCAGCGTCTCGCAGAGGATGAACACTGAAGCTTTCTTT. Protein product: CASSVSQRMNTEAFF.

The CDR3 reads CASSFPGGELFF. As DNA, the CDR3 is TGTGCCAGCAGCTTCCCAGGGGGGGAGCTGTTTTTT. The chain couples TRBV11-2 to TRBJ2-2; possible D gene TRBD1, 5 bases. Germline CDR1 and CDR2: SGHAT and FQNNGV. This CDR3 region has 12 residues. Trimming shortened V by 3 bases and J by 8 bases, and 7 bases separated the two germline ends.

J is TRBJ2-7 and V is TRBV15, with TRBD2 matching 7 bases. The germline V gene has CDR1 LNHNV and CDR2 YYDKDF (reference sequence). The CDR3 extends over 15 amino acids. Trimming took 3 bases from V and 0 from J; bases not matched to a gene: 5. The CDR3 nucleotides read TGTGCCACCAGCAGTGCCGGGGGGTTCTCCTACGAGCAGTACTTC. Protein product: CATSSAGGFSYEQYF. The variable domain in full, with the rest retrieved from reference TRBV15 and TRBJ2-7, is DAMVIQNPRYQVTQFGKPVTLSCSQTLNHNVMYWYQQKSSQAPKLLFHYYDKDFNNEADTPDNFQSRRPNTSFCFLDIRSPGLGDTAMYLCATSSAGGFSYEQYFGPGTRLTVT.

The chain carries TRBV7-9 and TRBJ2-1, with TRBD1 matching over 11 bases. This CDR3 region has 14 residues. The V gene's germline CDR1 is SEHNR and CDR2 FQNEAQ (reference sequence). Germline trimming cut 5 bases from V and 7 bases from J; bases unmatched to any gene: 4. CDR3 bases: TGTGCCAGCAGCGGGACAGGGGGAAGGAATGAGCAGTTCTTC. It yields the protein CASSGTGGRNEQFF.

The J gene is TRBJ2-7, the V gene TRBV5-1; 10 bases match TRBD1. This CDR3 region has 16 residues. The V gene's germline CDR1 is SGHRS and CDR2 YFSETQ. V was pared by 3 bases and J by 2 bases, with 8 bases of the junction left unmatched. The CDR3 DNA reads as TGCGCCAGCAGCTCCGAAGGACAGGGGGTGACCTACGAGCAGTACTTC. It translates to CASSSEGQGVTYEQYF.

The chain recombines TRBV6-4 with TRBJ2-2; D is unclear. The V end lost 6 bases, the J end lost 5 bases, and 10 bases lay between the germline ends. From germline, CDR1 is MRHNA and CDR2 SNTAGT. The length of the CDR3 is 13 residues. The CDR3 DNA reads as TGTGCCAGCAGCGAAGAAGGGACCGGGGAGCTGTTTTTT. Residues: CASSEEGTGELFF.

This clone was observed a single time. J is TRBJ2-1 and V is TRBV6-6; 7 nucleotides align to TRBD2. J gave up 9 bases and V 6 bases, and 8 bases lay outside the gene matches. This CDR3 region has 13 residues. The germline gives CDR1 MNHNY, CDR2 SVGAGI (reference sequence). CDR3 coding DNA: TGTGCCAGCAGCCCTGGACTAGAAGGTGAGCAGTTCTTC. Protein sequence: CASSPGLEGEQFF.

The chain combines TRBV14 with TRBJ2-4; possible D gene TRBD2, 6 bases. CDR1 and CDR2 from the germline V gene are SGHDN and FVKESK. Deletions cut 0 bases from V and 11 bases from J, with 14 bases between. The CDR3 has 14 residues. CDR3 sequence reads: CASSQDTRGGFQYF. The CDR3 DNA reads as TGTGCCAGCAGCCAAGACACCCGGGGAGGCTTTCAGTACTTC.

The chain couples TRBV11-2 to TRBJ2-7; 11 bases are a match to TRBD1. This CDR3 comprises 15 residues. V dropped 0 bases and J dropped 5; count of bases not matched to a gene: 3. Germline V lookup: CDR1 SGHAT, CDR2 FQNNGV. This CDR3 is CASSLEQGQGDEQYF. CDR3 coding DNA: TGTGCCAGCAGCTTAGAACAGGGACAGGGGGACGAGCAGTACTTC.

The CDR3: CAISSPSFLQETQYF. Written as DNA, the CDR3 is TGTGCCATCAGTAGCCCTAGCTTCCTCCAAGAGACCCAGTACTTC. This chain links TRBV10-3 with TRBJ2-5, with a tentative D call TRBD2 (5 bases). This CDR3 has 15 amino acids. Germline CDR1 and CDR2: ENHRY and SYGVKD. The V gene lost 5 bases and the J gene lost 1 base, with 14 bases spanning the gap.

Concerning this clone itself: It is likely a read error: a sequence one base away is far more abundant. The sample contains more than one DNA sequence encoding this CDR3. The V and J genes are TRBV4-1 and TRBJ2-7, with D perhaps matching TRBD1 or TRBD2 (6 bases each). The CDR3 extends over 14 amino acids. Per germline, CDR1 MGHRA and CDR2 YSYEKL. The V and J ends lost 4 bases and 5 bases respectively, with 15 bases between them. CDR3 sequence reads: CASSPTGGRDEQYF. CDR3 DNA: TGCGCCAGCAGCCCGACCGGGGGCCGGGACGAGCAGTACTTC.

This chain connects TRBV27 to TRBJ2-1; possibly TRBD1 for D (5 bases). The CDR3 contains 13 residues. The V end lost 7 bases, the J end lost 8 bases, and 15 bases lay between the germline ends. CDR1 is MNHEY, CDR2 SMNVEV, per germline (reference sequence). For the CDR3, the DNA is TGTGCCAGCACCCAGAAGGGGTGGGATGAGCAGTTCTTC. Amino acid sequence: CASTQKGWDEQFF.

This chain uses TRBV25-1 with TRBJ1-6; D is undetermined. The germline CDR1 and CDR2 sequences are MGHDK and SYGVNS. V was pared by 8 bases and J by 4 bases, with 9 bases between. The CDR3 has 13 amino acids. The CDR3 region has the DNA TGTGCCAGCCTAGGGAGATATAATTCACCCCTCCACTTT. Translating gives CASLGRYNSPLHF.

This clone was seen just once. V is TRBV5-1 and J is TRBJ2-7; 7 positions match TRBD2. Germline V gives CDR1 SGHRS, CDR2 YFSETQ. The CDR3 covers 16 residues. Germline trimming cut 1 base from V and 2 bases from J; bases unmatched to any gene: 9. CDR3 nucleotide sequence: TGCGCCAGCAGCTTGAAGTCTAGCGGAGACCCCTACGAGCAGTACTTC. Its protein is CASSLKSSGDPYEQYF.

This sequence joins TRBV4-1 and TRBJ2-5; D is perhaps TRBD1 (6 bases). Germline CDR1 MGHRA, CDR2 YSYEKL. The CDR3 covers 14 residues. The ends were cut back, 4 bases at V and 5 bases at J, with 14 bases in the middle. Written as DNA, the CDR3 is TGCGCCAGCAGCCGACAGGTTCTGAGTGAGACCCAGTACTTC. Translated, it gives CASSRQVLSETQYF.